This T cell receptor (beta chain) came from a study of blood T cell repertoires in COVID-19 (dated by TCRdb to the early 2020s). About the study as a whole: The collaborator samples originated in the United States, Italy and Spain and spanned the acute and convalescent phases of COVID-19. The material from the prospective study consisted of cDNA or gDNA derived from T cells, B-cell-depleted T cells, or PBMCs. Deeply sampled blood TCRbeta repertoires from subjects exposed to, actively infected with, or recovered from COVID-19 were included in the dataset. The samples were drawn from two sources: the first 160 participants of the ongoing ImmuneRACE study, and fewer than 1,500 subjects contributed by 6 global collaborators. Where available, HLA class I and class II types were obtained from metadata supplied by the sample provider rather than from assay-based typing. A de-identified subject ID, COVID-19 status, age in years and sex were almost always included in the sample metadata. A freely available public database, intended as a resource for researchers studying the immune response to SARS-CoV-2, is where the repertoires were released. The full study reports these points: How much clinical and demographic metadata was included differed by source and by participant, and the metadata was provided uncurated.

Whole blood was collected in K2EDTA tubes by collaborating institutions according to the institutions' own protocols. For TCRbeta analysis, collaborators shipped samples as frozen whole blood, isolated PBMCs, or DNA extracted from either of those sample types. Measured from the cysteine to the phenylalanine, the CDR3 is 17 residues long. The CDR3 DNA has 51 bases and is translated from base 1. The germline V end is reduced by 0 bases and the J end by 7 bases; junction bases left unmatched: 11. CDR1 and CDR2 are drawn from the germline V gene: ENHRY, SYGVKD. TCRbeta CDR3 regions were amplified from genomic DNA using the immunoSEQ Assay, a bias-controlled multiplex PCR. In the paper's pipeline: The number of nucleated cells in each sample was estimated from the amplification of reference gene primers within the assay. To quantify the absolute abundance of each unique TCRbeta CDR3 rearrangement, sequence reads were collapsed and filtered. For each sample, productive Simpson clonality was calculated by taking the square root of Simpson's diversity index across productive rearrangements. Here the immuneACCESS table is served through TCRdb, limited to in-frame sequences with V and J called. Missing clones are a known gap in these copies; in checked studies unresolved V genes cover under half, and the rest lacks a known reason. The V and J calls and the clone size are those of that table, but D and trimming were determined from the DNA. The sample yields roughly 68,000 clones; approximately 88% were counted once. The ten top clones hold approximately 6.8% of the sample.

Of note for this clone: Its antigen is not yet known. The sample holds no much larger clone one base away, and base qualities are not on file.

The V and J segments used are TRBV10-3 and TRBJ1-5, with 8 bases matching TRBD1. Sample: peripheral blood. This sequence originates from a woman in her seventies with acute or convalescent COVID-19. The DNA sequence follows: TGTGCCATCAGTGAGTCGACCGGCAGGGGGCAGGTACAGCCCCAGCATTTT. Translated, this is CAISESTGRGQVQPQHF.